A selection of T cell receptor beta chains follows, all from one sample in a study of CD8 T cells in ankylosing spondylitis. In TCRdb, the 5' RACE reads were re-called with MiXCR into one record per CDR3 protein. Of some 400,000 distinct CDR3 sequences listed, around 22% were seen once; the top ten hold about a sixth. The source material was blood, either unsorted or a sorted T cell fraction (not recorded which). The receptors originated from a male donor with ankylosing spondylitis. CDR3s include the opening cysteine and the closing phenylalanine or tryptophan. Fields, in order: V gene, D gene, clone size, J gene, CDR3 protein, CDR3 DNA. A D gene is named only where the DNA matches it firmly. A row's size may be missing; if present it is once, few, many or a size class.

>TRBV20-1|.|few|TRBJ2-3
CSASYGGPDTQYF
TGCAGTGCTAGCTACGGGGGCCCAGATACGCAGTATTTT
>TRBV11-2|TRBD2|.|TRBJ2-1
CASSKPGLGESSYNEQFF
TGTGCCAGCAGCAAACCGGGACTAGGGGAGAGCTCCTACAATGAGCAGTTCTTC
>TRBV14|TRBD2|.|TRBJ2-7
CASGLAGTYEQYF
TGTGCCAGCGGACTAGCGGGGACCTACGAGCAGTACTTC
>TRBV5-1|TRBD1|many|TRBJ1-1
CASSQDGTGVGTEAFF
TGCGCCAGCAGTCAGGATGGGACAGGGGTAGGCACTGAAGCTTTCTTT
>TRBV6-1|TRBD1|.|TRBJ2-7
CASSPLRGQVLQYF
TGTGCCAGCAGTCCTCTTAGGGGACAGGTGCTGCAGTACTTC
>TRBV5-5|TRBD1|.|TRBJ1-2
CASSSGTGEWYGYTF
TGTGCCAGCAGCTCCGGGACAGGGGAGTGGTATGGCTACACCTTC
>TRBV18|TRBD1|.|TRBJ2-5
CASSHEPQGAGETQYF
TGTGCCAGCTCGCACGAGCCACAGGGGGCCGGAGAGACCCAGTACTTC
>TRBV20-1|.|few|TRBJ2-5
CSARTRGTGIQETQYF
TGCAGTGCGAGAACCCGCGGGACTGGGATACAAGAGACCCAGTACTTC
>TRBV10-3|TRBD2|few|TRBJ2-1
CAISEGGRAGSEQFF
TGTGCCATCAGTGAGGGCGGGAGGGCCGGCAGTGAGCAGTTCTTC
>TRBV7-3|.|.|TRBJ2-5
CASSPKGAAGETQYF
TGTGCCAGCAGCCCCAAAGGGGCTGCGGGAGAGACCCAGTACTTC
>TRBV5-6|.|many|TRBJ2-3
CASSLVSFNTDTQYF
TGTGCCAGCAGCTTGGTTAGCTTCAACACAGATACGCAGTATTTT
>TRBV20-1|TRBD2|few|TRBJ2-7
CKLAGPYEQYF
TGCAAGCTAGCGGGTCCCTACGAGCAGTACTTC
>TRBV5-1|TRBD1|.|TRBJ2-3
CASSLVRTGRTDTQYF
TGCGCCAGCAGCTTGGTACGGACAGGACGCACAGATACGCAGTATTTT
>TRBV5-6|.|.|TRBJ1-2
CASSYRDGYTF
TGTGCCAGCAGCTACAGGGATGGCTACACCTTC
>TRBV7-9|TRBD1|.|TRBJ2-2
CASSPGTGGGTGELFF
TGTGCCAGCAGCCCGGGGACAGGGGGCGGCACCGGGGAGCTGTTTTTT
>TRBV3-1|.|.|TRBJ2-2
CASSQVNGRGANGELFF
TGTGCCAGCAGCCAAGTAAATGGCAGGGGCGCGAACGGGGAGCTGTTTTTT
>TRBV5-1|TRBD2|few|TRBJ2-1
CASRIASGRSYNEQFF
TGCGCCAGCAGGATAGCTAGCGGGAGATCCTACAATGAGCAGTTCTTC
>TRBV7-9|.|.|TRBJ2-5
CASSTDGAPGTQYF
TGTGCCAGCAGCACCGATGGAGCGCCAGGGACCCAGTACTTC
>TRBV29-1|.|.|TRBJ2-7
CSVGRDSYEQYF
TGCAGCGTTGGCAGAGACTCCTACGAGCAGTACTTC
>TRBV11-1|.|many|TRBJ2-3
CASSLGAGSDTQYF
TGTGCCAGCAGCTTAGGGGCGGGAAGCGATACGCAGTATTTT
>TRBV7-8|.|few|TRBJ2-7
CASSLGLLTGYEQYF
TGTGCCAGCAGCTTGGGACTCCTGACGGGTTACGAGCAGTACTTC
>TRBV7-2|.|.|TRBJ2-7
CASSQDQGRVYEQYF
TGTGCCAGCAGCCAAGACCAGGGACGTGTTTACGAGCAGTACTTC
>TRBV7-2|.|.|TRBJ2-1
CASSPTRQSAAYNEQFF
TGTGCCAGCAGCCCTACCCGACAGTCGGCGGCCTACAATGAGCAGTTCTTC
>TRBV5-1|TRBD1|few|TRBJ2-7
CASPPRTGVYEQYF
TGCGCCAGCCCTCCTCGGACAGGGGTCTACGAGCAGTACTTC
>TRBV5-4|TRBD2|.|TRBJ2-3
CASSLVGRATRGADTQYF
TGTGCCAGCAGCTTGGTGGGCAGGGCGACTCGGGGGGCAGATACGCAGTATTTT
>TRBV13|.|few|TRBJ2-7
CASSFSGIDREQYF
TGTGCCAGCAGCTTCTCCGGGATCGACCGCGAGCAGTACTTC
>TRBV12-5|.|.|TRBJ1-2
CASGLVGAEYTF
TGTGCTAGTGGTTTGGTTGGTGCGGAGTACACCTTC
>TRBV7-9|.|few|TRBJ1-3
CASSSQSRQTGNTIYF
TGTGCCAGCAGCTCACAATCGAGACAGACTGGAAACACCATATATTTT
>TRBV7-8|.|few|TRBJ1-5
CASSLKQGRNQPQHF
TGTGCCAGCAGCTTAAAACAGGGTCGGAATCAGCCCCAGCATTTT
>TRBV24-1|.|few|TRBJ2-2
CATSDLPETNTGELFF
TGTGCCACCAGTGATTTGCCGGAGACGAACACCGGGGAGCTGTTTTTT
>TRBV20-1|.|few|TRBJ2-7
CSAQAPSLYEQYF
TGCAGTGCCCAGGCCCCGTCCCTCTACGAGCAGTACTTC
>TRBV5-1|.|.|TRBJ1-5
CASSLLGENNQPQHF
TGCGCCAGCAGCTTGCTGGGGGAAAACAATCAGCCCCAGCATTTT
>TRBV7-9|.|.|TRBJ2-3
CASSLDRMGDTQYF
TGTGCCAGCAGCCTTGACAGGATGGGGGATACGCAGTATTTT
>TRBV20-1|.|.|TRBJ2-2
CSAGTPATGELFF
TGCAGTGCCGGGACTCCAGCCACCGGGGAGCTGTTTTTT
>TRBV19|.|few|TRBJ2-5
CASSILGTPEETQYF
TGTGCCAGTAGTATTCTGGGGACACCTGAAGAGACCCAGTACTTC
>TRBV12-3/TRBV12-4|.|.|TRBJ2-7
CASSLGQPAYEQYF
TGTGCCAGCAGTTTAGGGCAGCCAGCCTACGAGCAGTACTTC
>TRBV20-1|.|.|TRBJ2-1
CSAIGASSYNEQFF
TGCAGTGCTATCGGTGCAAGCTCCTACAATGAGCAGTTCTTC
>TRBV9|.|few|TRBJ2-7
CASSAGEGVEQYF
TGTGCCAGCAGCGCAGGTGAGGGGGTCGAGCAGTACTTC
>TRBV5-4|.|.|TRBJ2-2
CACSDGSRFGGELFF
TGTGCCTGCTCCGATGGTAGTCGATTCGGCGGGGAGCTGTTTTTT
>TRBV5-5|.|.|TRBJ1-2
CASTEDSYYGYTF
TGTGCCAGCACGGAGGACAGCTACTATGGCTACACCTTC
>TRBV6-1|TRBD2|.|TRBJ2-1
CASRIAGASYNEQFF
TGTGCCAGCAGGATAGCGGGAGCGTCTTACAATGAGCAGTTCTTC
>TRBV12-3/TRBV12-4|TRBD1|few|TRBJ1-5
CASSSRGLYSNQPQHF
TGTGCCAGCAGTTCCAGGGGGCTGTACAGCAATCAGCCCCAGCATTTT
>TRBV4-3|.|.|TRBJ2-7
CASSQGGRGYEQYF
TGCGCCAGCAGCCAAGGAGGCAGGGGCTACGAGCAGTACTTC
>TRBV12-3/TRBV12-4|.|.|TRBJ2-1
CASSFGERAPGGFF
TGTGCCAGCAGTTTCGGGGAGCGGGCCCCCGGCGGGTTCTTC
>TRBV4-1|TRBD2|few|TRBJ2-4
CASSQDAGLAGGRTAKNIQYF
TGCGCCAGCAGCCAAGATGCAGGACTAGCGGGAGGGCGGACGGCCAAAAACATTCAGTACTTC
>TRBV6-2/TRBV6-3|TRBD1|.|TRBJ1-3
CASSRPGQLSPNTIYF
TGTGCCAGCAGTCGCCCGGGACAGCTGAGTCCAAACACCATATATTTT